This TCR beta chain was captured in a study of technical replicates of blood from several donors. Profiling relied on immunoSEQ multiplex PCR, and the TCRdb table lists in-frame clones only, not all of them. Among 55,000 to 80,000 clones listed, 89% were seen once. Germline-derived CDR1 and CDR2 are MGHRA and YSYEKL. Losses at the gene ends were 1 base for V and 9 bases for J; bases not matched to a gene: 12. CDR3 size: 17 residues. This chain connects TRBV4-1 to TRBJ2-4; 10 bases are shared with TRBD2. The receptor comes from a human donor in good health. Some clones in this sample may be carry-over from other donors' samples. The sample consisted of PBMCs. The CDR3 here is CASSQVSIAGGGVIQYF. The CDR3, as DNA: TGCGCCAGCAGCCAAGTCTCCATAGCGGGGGGAGGGGTCATTCAGTACTTC.